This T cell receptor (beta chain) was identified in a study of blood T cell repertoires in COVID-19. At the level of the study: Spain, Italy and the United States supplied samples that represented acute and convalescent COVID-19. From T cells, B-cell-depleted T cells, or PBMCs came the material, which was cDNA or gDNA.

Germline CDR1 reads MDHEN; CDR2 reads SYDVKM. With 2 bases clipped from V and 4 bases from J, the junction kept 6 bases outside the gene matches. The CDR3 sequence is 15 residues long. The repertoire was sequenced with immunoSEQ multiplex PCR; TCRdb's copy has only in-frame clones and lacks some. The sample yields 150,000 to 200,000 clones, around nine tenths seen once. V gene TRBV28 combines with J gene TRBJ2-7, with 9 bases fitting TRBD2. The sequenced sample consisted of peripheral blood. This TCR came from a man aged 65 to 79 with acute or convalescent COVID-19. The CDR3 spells CASSLRASGKYEQYF. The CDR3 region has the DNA TGTGCCAGCAGTTTAAGGGCTAGCGGGAAGTACGAGCAGTACTTC. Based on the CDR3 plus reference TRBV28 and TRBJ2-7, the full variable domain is DVKVTQSSRYLVKRTGEKVFLECVQDMDHENMFWYRQDPGLGLRLIYFSYDVKMKEKGDIPEGYSVSREKKERFSLILESASTNQTSMYLCASSLRASGKYEQYFGPGTRLTVT.